This T cell receptor (beta chain) was sequenced during a study of shared clonotypes between healthy human individuals. Overall study context: Contributing individuals were a couple of females and three males aged 18 to 49. CD8 memory received one plate per donor, CD8 naive two, CD4 memory three and CD4 naive three.

Notes on this clone: The antigen is undetermined.

Study-level results: The sharing of approximately 5.1% of naive CD4 clonotypes was seen across several donors.

CD8 cells classed as naive were CD45RO-negative and positively selected for CCR7, excluding terminally differentiated effector memory CD45RA+ cells. Original methodology: Junction-only immunoSEQ sequences carried no quality scores, so filtering differed. The data were produced by immunoSEQ multiplex PCR, yet TCRdb's version contains in-frame clones alone and is incomplete. V and J calls and clone size are copied from that table; D and trimming were computed from the DNA. The sample lists more than 2 million clones; 80% to 95% were seen once. The receptor was derived from a man in his late teens or twenties in good health. Some clones in this sample may be carry-over from other donors' samples. Sequenced input: naive CD8+ T cells from PBMCs.

CDR3 in amino acids: CASSQVVRTKNIQYF. The CDR3, as DNA: TGCGCCAGCAGCCAAGTTGTCAGGACCAAAAACATTCAGTACTTC. The chain uses TRBV4-1 and TRBJ2-4; D is ambiguous. Germline CDR1 MGHRA, CDR2 YSYEKL. V lost 1 base, J lost 2 bases, and 9 bases lay in between. This CDR3 region has 15 residues.